This T cell receptor (beta chain) was sequenced in a study of CD8 T cells in Susac syndrome. Study-wide results and caveats: Maximal CD8+ clonal expansion in Susac was observed within TEMRA cells and among active patients.

TCR beta was sequenced from blood CD8+ and CD4+ T cells. FACS enriched CD8+ TEMRA cells, while bulk CD8+ and CD4+ were negatively isolated. Reverse transcription of roughly 0.45 to 1 ug RNA was performed with random hexamers. TCRdb independently ran MiXCR on the immunoSEQ multiplex PCR reads; one entry per CDR3 protein. The repertoire has some 140,000 distinct CDR3 sequences, 95% of them found once; the top ten carry approximately 0.18%. The CDR3 is 15 residues long. Germline V CDR1 and CDR2: MGHRA, YSYEKL. The J segment lost 3 bases and the V segment lost 3 bases, leaving 4 bases of the junction unmatched. The count of this clonotype is one. What it binds is not known.

The sequence came from a human donor with Susac syndrome. Sequenced sample: CD8+ T cells from PBMCs. The rearrangement joins TRBV4-1 to TRBJ2-7; 11 nucleotides agree with TRBD1. CDR3 sequence reads: CASSQQGQGVYEQYF. The CDR3, as DNA: TGCGCCAGCAGCCAGCAGGGACAGGGGGTCTACGAGCAGTACTTC.